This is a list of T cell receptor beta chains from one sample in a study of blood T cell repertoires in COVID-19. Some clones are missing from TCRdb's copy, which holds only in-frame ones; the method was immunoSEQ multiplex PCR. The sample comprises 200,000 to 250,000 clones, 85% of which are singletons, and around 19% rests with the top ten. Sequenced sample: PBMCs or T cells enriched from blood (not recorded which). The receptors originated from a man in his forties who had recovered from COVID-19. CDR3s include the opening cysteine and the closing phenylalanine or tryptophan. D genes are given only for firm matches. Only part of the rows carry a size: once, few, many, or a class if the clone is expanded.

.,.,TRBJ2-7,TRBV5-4,CASSLGDGAYEQYF,TGTGCCAGCAGCTTGGGAGACGGAGCCTACGAGCAGTACTTC
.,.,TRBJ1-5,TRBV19,CASSTTGRDQPQHF,TGTGCCAGTAGTACCACAGGGAGGGATCAGCCCCAGCATTTT
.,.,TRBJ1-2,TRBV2,CASSYRVLGYTF,TGTGCCAGCAGCTACAGGGTACTCGGCTACACCTTC
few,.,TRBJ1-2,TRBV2,CASNEVDYGYTF,TGTGCCAGCAATGAAGTAGACTATGGCTACACCTTC
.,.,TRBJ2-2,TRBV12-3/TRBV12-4,CASSLVAGELFF,TGTGCCAGCAGTTTGGTAGCCGGGGAGCTGTTTTTT
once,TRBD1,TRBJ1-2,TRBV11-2,CASRSLQGAGNYGYTF,TGTGCCAGCAGGTCCTTACAGGGGGCGGGTAACTATGGCTACACCTTC
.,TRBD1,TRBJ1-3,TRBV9,CASSIRTGSGNTIYF,TGTGCCAGCAGCATACGGACAGGGTCTGGAAACACCATATATTTT
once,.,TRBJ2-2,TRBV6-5,CASTAENTGELFF,TGTGCCAGCACAGCGGAGAACACCGGGGAGCTGTTTTTT
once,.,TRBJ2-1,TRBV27,CASSLTVTGEQFF,TGTGCCAGCAGTTTAACGGTAACCGGTGAGCAGTTCTTC
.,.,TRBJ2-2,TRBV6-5,CASSFVQARLSGELFF,TGTGCCAGCAGTTTCGTTCAGGCCCGATTGTCCGGGGAGCTGTTTTTT
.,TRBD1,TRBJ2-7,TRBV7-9,CASSLVDRAYEQYF,TGTGCCAGCAGCTTAGTAGACAGGGCTTACGAGCAGTACTTC
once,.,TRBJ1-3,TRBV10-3,CAVNAGTGNTIYF,TGTGCCGTTAATGCGGGAACTGGAAACACCATATATTTT
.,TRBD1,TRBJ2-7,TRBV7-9,CASSLHTGADEQYF,TGTGCCAGCAGCCTCCATACAGGGGCGGACGAGCAGTACTTC
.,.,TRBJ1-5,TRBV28,CASSLDGTPQHF,TGTGCCAGCAGTCTGGACGGGACTCCCCAGCATTTT
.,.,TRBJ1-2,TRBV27,CASSFGGGYGYTF,TGTGCCAGCAGTTTTGGGGGCGGCTATGGCTACACCTTC
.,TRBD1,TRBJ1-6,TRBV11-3,CASSPRDRDSPLHF,TGTGCCAGCAGCCCCCGGGACAGAGATTCACCCCTCCACTTT
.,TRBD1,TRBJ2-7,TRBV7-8,CASSRGQVPSYEQYF,TGTGCCAGCAGCAGGGGACAGGTACCTTCCTACGAGCAGTACTTC
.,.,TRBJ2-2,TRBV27,CASAKNRGNGELFF,TGTGCCAGCGCAAAAAACCGGGGAAACGGGGAGCTGTTTTTT
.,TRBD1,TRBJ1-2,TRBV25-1,CASSEDRDYGYTF,TGTGCCAGCAGTGAGGACAGGGACTATGGCTACACCTTC
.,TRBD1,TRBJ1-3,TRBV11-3,CASSHRQGTGNTIYF,TGTGCCAGCAGCCATAGACAGGGGACGGGAAACACCATATATTTT
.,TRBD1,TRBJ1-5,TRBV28,CASRAGWGQGSFYSNQPQHF,TGTGCCAGCAGGGCCGGATGGGGACAGGGGAGTTTTTATAGCAATCAGCCCCAGCATTTT
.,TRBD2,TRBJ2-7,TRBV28,CASSLKTSEPYEQYF,TGTGCCAGCAGTTTAAAAACTAGCGAACCCTACGAGCAGTACTTC
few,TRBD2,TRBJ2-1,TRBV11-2,CASSRSGRQFF,TGTGCCAGCAGCCGTAGCGGGCGGCAGTTCTTC
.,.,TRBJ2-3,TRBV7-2,CASSLRGRTDTQYF,TGTGCCAGCAGCTTGCGGGGCCGCACAGATACGCAGTATTTT
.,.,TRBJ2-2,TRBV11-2,CASSLVRHPRLFF,TGTGCCAGCAGCTTAGTAAGACACCCTCGGCTGTTTTTT
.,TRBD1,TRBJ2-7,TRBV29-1,CSVLRQGSSYEQYF,TGCAGCGTCCTAAGACAGGGGAGCTCCTACGAGCAGTACTTC
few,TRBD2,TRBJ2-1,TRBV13,CASSFLAGGPILDEQFF,TGTGCCAGCAGCTTCCTAGCGGGAGGGCCGATTCTGGATGAGCAGTTCTTC
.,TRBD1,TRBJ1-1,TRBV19,CASSIGGQGEAFF,TGTGCCAGTAGTATAGGGGGACAGGGTGAAGCTTTCTTT
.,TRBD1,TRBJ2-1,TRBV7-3,CASSFSIGTADEQFF,TGTGCCAGCAGCTTCTCTATAGGGACAGCAGATGAGCAGTTCTTC
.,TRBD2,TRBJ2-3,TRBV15,CATSIGLAGTDTQYF,TGTGCCACCAGCATAGGACTAGCGGGGACAGATACGCAGTATTTT
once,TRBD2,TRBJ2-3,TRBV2,CASSDRLAGNTDTQYF,TGTGCCAGCAGTGATAGACTAGCGGGGAACACAGATACGCAGTATTTT
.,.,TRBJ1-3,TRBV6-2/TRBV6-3,CASSSLSSGNTIYF,TGTGCCAGCAGTTCCCTGAGCTCTGGAAACACCATATATTTT